These T cell receptor beta chains were read from a single sample in a study of T cells after yellow fever vaccination. Via MiXCR, TCRdb re-called the 5' RACE reads, giving one row per CDR3 protein. The table has tens of thousands of distinct CDR3 sequences, approximately 7.5% seen once. Sequenced here: CD8+ T cells sorted from PBMCs, sampled on the day of the yellow fever booster vaccination. Source of these receptors: a man younger than 45 who received the YFV17D yellow fever vaccine. Each CDR3 is given without its conserved first and last residue. Only part of the rows carry a size: once, few, many, or a class if the clone is expanded.

v_call	clone_size	j_call	cdr3_aa
TRBV29-1	-	TRBJ2-7	SVEDPGVGRLYEQY
TRBV18	many	TRBJ2-1	ASSPGTGGMYNEQF
TRBV9	many	TRBJ2-7	ASSVGGGNSYEQY
TRBV29-1	many	TRBJ1-1	SVEEISTTEAF
TRBV4-1	-	TRBJ2-1	ASSQEGAGDTPYNEQF
TRBV29-1	many	TRBJ2-1	SVGDHGDRFYNEQF
TRBV29-1	many	TRBJ2-1	SVEDLLANEQF
TRBV7-9	few	TRBJ2-5	ASSLWLETQY
TRBV27	many	TRBJ2-3	ASSLGFTDTQY
TRBV29-1	many	TRBJ2-7	SAEGTAYEQY
TRBV29-1	few	TRBJ2-1	SVVRPAEQF
TRBV11-2	-	TRBJ2-7	ASSPRVQSSYEQY
TRBV5-1	few	TRBJ2-7	ASSLRQGHYEQY
TRBV20-1	many	TRBJ2-1	STADNEQF
TRBV7-9	few	TRBJ2-1	ASSPRNRDNEQF
TRBV6-5	few	TRBJ2-5	ASSYVGQETQY
TRBV4-2	few	TRBJ2-1	ASSQGSGRVNEQF
TRBV7-9	many	TRBJ2-1	ASSLYQRGDNEQF
TRBV20-1	-	TRBJ2-3	SARSLDQLESTDTQY
TRBV7-6	-	TRBJ2-1	ASRSTTGAGNEQF
TRBV4-3	few	TRBJ2-3	ASSQGTSISTDTQY
TRBV27	many	TRBJ2-2	ASSLSQGFVANTGELF
TRBV28	-	TRBJ2-2	ASSSPGELF
TRBV9	-	TRBJ2-1	ASSAGTSIEQF
TRBV27	many	TRBJ2-2	ASSPGTGYGELF
TRBV4-3	few	TRBJ2-2	ASSQTWLGLESNTGELF
TRBV9	-	TRBJ2-3	ASGGAASTDTQY
TRBV7-7	few	TRBJ2-2	ASSTGLAGTGELF
TRBV6-5	many	TRBJ2-5	ASSYDAHRETQY
TRBV6-5	-	TRBJ2-1	ASSYSPIAGAGDEQF
TRBV7-9	-	TRBJ2-3	ASSDTDTGPVTDTQY
TRBV6-2/TRBV6-3	many	TRBJ2-6	ASSYTALAGVIPGANVLT
TRBV6-5	-	TRBJ2-5	ASSYRPGGPGETQY
TRBV3-1	few	TRBJ2-7	ASSLTFAREPYEQY
TRBV2	few	TRBJ2-2	ASSELTLNTGELF